Listed below are T cell receptor beta chains from one sample, sequenced in a study of blood T cells in healthy people across ages. TCRdb recomputed calls from the 5' RACE reads with MiXCR, one row per CDR3 protein. The repertoire holds 800,000 or so distinct CDR3 sequences, roughly 25% seen once, with more than 3% in the top ten. The same sample was also studied in work on T cells of mothers and their children.

Sequencing was carried out using blood. The receptors were gathered from a boy younger than 18 in good health. CDR3s include the opening cysteine and the closing phenylalanine or tryptophan. A D gene is named only where the DNA matches it firmly. The size field is filled for only some rows; it gives once, few, many or a size class.

few	TRBJ2-1	TRBD1	TRBV7-9	TGTGCCAGCAGCTCTACAGGGGAGATTGAGCAGTTCTTC	CASSSTGEIEQFF
.	TRBJ2-1	.	TRBV28	TGTGCCAGCAGTTTATATCGCCAGGGCGGTAGGGATGAGCAGTTCTTC	CASSLYRQGGRDEQFF
.	TRBJ2-7	.	TRBV28	TGTGCCAGCAGTTTACCTTTAGAGTCCTACGAGCAGTACTTC	CASSLPLESYEQYF
.	TRBJ2-3	.	TRBV5-1	TGCGCCAGCTCGCTTCAGGGTACGACGCAGTATTTT	CASSLQGTTQYF
.	TRBJ2-6	.	TRBV6-2/TRBV6-3	TGTGCCAGCAGTTACGTGGAACGTGGGGCCAACGTCCTGACTTTC	CASSYVERGANVLTF
few	TRBJ2-4	.	TRBV20-1	TGCAGTGCCTCGGACGAGTATACCAAAAACATTCAGTACTTC	CSASDEYTKNIQYF
.	TRBJ1-1	.	TRBV28	TGTGCCATTCGACCGGCTACGAGGGGGAACACTGAAGCTTTCTTT	CAIRPATRGNTEAFF
.	TRBJ2-7	TRBD2	TRBV10-3	TGTGCCACCGCGGGACTAGCGGGAGTCTACGAGCAGTACTTC	CATAGLAGVYEQYF
few	TRBJ2-3	.	TRBV6-2/TRBV6-3	TGTGCCAGCAGTTACTTCCCAGGGTCGTCGACAGATACGCAGTATTTT	CASSYFPGSSTDTQYF
.	TRBJ2-3	TRBD1	TRBV5-6	TGTGCCAGCAGCCTGGGACAGGGAAAGGCAGATACGCAGTATTTT	CASSLGQGKADTQYF
few	TRBJ2-3	TRBD2	TRBV27	TGTGCCAGCACCTCCCCCGGACTAGCGGCAGATACGCAGTATTTT	CASTSPGLAADTQYF
few	TRBJ1-2	TRBD1	TRBV29-1	TGCAGCGTTGATGGGGCACATGACAGGGATGGCTATGGCTACACCTTC	CSVDGAHDRDGYGYTF
.	TRBJ2-1	TRBD1	TRBV5-1	TGCGCCAGCAGCCCGGGACAGGGTCCGGTCCATGAGCAGTTCTTC	CASSPGQGPVHEQFF